This entry lists 19 T cell receptor beta chains sequenced from one sample in a study of T cell repertoires in cytomegalovirus infection. The antigens of these receptors remain unknown. In TCRdb, the reads were re-called with MiXCR into one record per CDR3 protein. The table records about 340,000 distinct CDR3 sequences, 25% to 35% of them present only once. The sequences come from cultured PBMCs, collected from culture after CMV antigen stimulation. Receptor source: a human donor in good health (CMV status not recorded). Some clones in this sample may be carry-over from other donors' samples.

This clonotype was counted only a few times. V and J are TRBV7-9 and TRBJ1-1, with D perhaps TRBD1 (6 bases). This CDR3 has 13 amino acids. Trimming took 5 bases from V and 4 from J, leaving 11 bases between them. The germline V gene has CDR1 SEHNR and CDR2 FQNEAQ (reference sequence). As DNA, the CDR3 is TGTGCCAGCAGCCGAACAGGGTTCACTGAAGCTTTCTTT. This translates into CASSRTGFTEAFF.

The chain employs TRBV5-1 and TRBJ1-1, with 7 nucleotides matching TRBD1. V dropped 4 bases and J dropped 0; count of bases not matched to a gene: 6. The CDR3 extends over 15 amino acids. CDR1 is SGHRS and CDR2 is YFSETQ in the germline V gene. The CDR3: CASSLDRVVNTEAFF. CDR3 in DNA: TGCGCCAGCAGCCTCGACAGGGTCGTGAACACTGAAGCTTTCTTT.

There are a few counts of this clonotype. This CDR3 is CAITSGGTDTQYF. CDR3 nucleotide sequence: TGTGCCATCACTTCGGGGGGCACAGATACGCAGTATTTT. The chain is built from TRBV10-3 and TRBJ2-3; D may be TRBD2 (6 bases). Trimming cost V 7 bases and J 1 base, with 9 bases left between them. Germline V gives CDR1 ENHRY, CDR2 SYGVKD. The CDR3 totals 13 residues.

In this sample, this clonotype turned up a few times. The rearrangement uses TRBV10-3 and TRBJ2-2, with 7 bases aligning to TRBD1. The germline CDR1 and CDR2 sequences are ENHRY and SYGVKD. This CDR3 is 13 amino acids long. V shed 10 bases and J 4 bases; nucleotides not matched to a gene: 6. CDR3 protein: CATIDRATGELFF. The CDR3 DNA follows: TGTGCCACTATCGACAGGGCCACCGGGGAGCTGTTTTTT.

The V call is TRBV7-9, the J call TRBJ1-1; D call uncertain. The germline gives CDR1 SEHNR, CDR2 FQNEAQ (reference sequence). The CDR3 loop spans 13 amino acids. V lost 1 base to trimming and J lost 10 bases, with 13 bases between them. The DNA for the CDR3 is TGTGCCAGCAGCTTAGTTCGTGGGAGTGGAGCTTTCTTT. Its protein is CASSLVRGSGAFF.

This clonotype turned up a few times. This chain connects TRBV11-2 to TRBJ1-4; D gene uncertain. Per germline, CDR1 SGHAT and CDR2 FQNNGV. This CDR3 contains 14 residues. Trimming took 5 bases from V and 8 from J, leaving 15 bases between them. The CDR3, as DNA: TGTGCCAGCAGCCTTCCTCCGGTGGGAGAAAAACTGTTTTTT. This translates into CASSLPPVGEKLFF.

The chain recombines TRBV5-8 with TRBJ2-7, with 8 bases that match TRBD1. This CDR3 has 13 residues. Germline V gives CDR1 SGHTS, CDR2 YDEGEE. With V trimmed by 4 bases and J by 1 base, 1 base remained unmatched. The CDR3 DNA sequence: TGTGCCAGCAGCCGGACAGGGTCCTACGAGCAGTACTTC. The encoded protein is CASSRTGSYEQYF.

This clonotype was found many times. The chain links TRBV6-2 or TRBV6-3 to TRBJ2-2; D is unresolved. This CDR3 comprises 14 residues. Between the trimmed V and J ends, which lost 5 bases and 7 bases, there was a span of 14 bases. The germline gives CDR1 MNHEY, CDR2 SVGEGT. The CDR3 sequence is CASSAELLGGELFF. Here the CDR3 DNA reads TGTGCCAGCAGTGCCGAGCTACTGGGCGGGGAGCTGTTTTTT.

CDR3 residues: CASSRRGGQGATPHSNQPQHF. The CDR3 DNA sequence: TGCGCCAGCAGTCGCCGGGGTGGCCAGGGGGCCACTCCTCATAGCAATCAGCCCCAGCATTTT. The chain is built from TRBV23-1 and TRBJ1-5; 8 nucleotides line up with TRBD1. TRBV23-1 is given ORF status, its function remaining uncertain. V lost 4 bases, J lost 0 bases, and 20 bases stayed unmatched. The length of the CDR3 is 21 residues.

The V call is TRBV10-3, the J call TRBJ1-6; D unresolved. V lost 3 bases and J lost 5, with 23 bases in between. The CDR3 has 19 amino acids. Germline CDR1 ENHRY, CDR2 SYGVKD. The CDR3 nucleotides are TGTGCCATCAGTGAATTGACAAGGAAGGCTTCGGGAGATAATTCACCCCTCCACTTT. Its translation is CAISELTRKASGDNSPLHF.

J is TRBJ2-1 and V is TRBV7-6; 8 bases are a match to TRBD2. The CDR3 sequence is 17 residues long. The germline gives CDR1 SGHVS, CDR2 FNYEAQ. V shed 5 bases, J shed 3 bases, and the junction held 12 bases outside the gene matches. The CDR3 nucleotides read TGTGCCAGCAGCCCCCACCGGAGTGCGGGGGGCTACAATGAGCAGTTCTTC. Translated, it gives CASSPHRSAGGYNEQFF.

CDR3 nucleotide sequence: TGTGCCAGCAGCTTAACTAGCGGGGGTGTAGAGACCCAGTACTTC. Residues: CASSLTSGGVETQYF. This chain connects TRBV7-6 to TRBJ2-5, with TRBD2 matching 11 bases. The CDR3 totals 15 residues. V lost 2 bases to trimming and J lost 4 bases; unmatched junction nucleotides: 3. CDR1 and CDR2 (germline): SGHVS, FNYEAQ.

The J gene is TRBJ2-5, the V gene TRBV7-3; D not resolved. V lost 5 bases and J lost 0, with 16 bases in between. The CDR3 loop spans 16 amino acids. The germline gives CDR1 SGHTA, CDR2 FQGTGA. CDR3 sequence (DNA): TGTGCCAGCAGCCCGCGCCTTGGAAGGAACCAAGAGACCCAGTACTTC. It yields the protein CASSPRLGRNQETQYF. The entire variable domain, with the rest obtained from reference TRBV7-3 and TRBJ2-5, is as follows: GAGVSQTPSNKVTEKGKYVELRCDPISGHTALYWYRQSLGQGPEFLIYFQGTGAADDSGLPNDRFFAVRPEGSVSTLKIQRTERGDSAVYLCASSPRLGRNQETQYFGPGTRLLVL.

This clonotype was detected a few times. The chain joins TRBV7-6 to TRBJ2-1; 7 nucleotides match TRBD2. V shed 3 bases and J 10 bases; nucleotides not matched to a gene: 9. The V gene's germline CDR1 is SGHVS and CDR2 FNYEAQ. This CDR3 has 14 residues. For the CDR3, the DNA is TGTGCCAGCAGCTTGACTAGCCGGGCGGGGGAGCAGTTCTTC. This codes for CASSLTSRAGEQFF.

V usage is TRBV12-5 and J usage is TRBJ2-6; no reliable D call. Trimming cost V 6 bases and J 0 bases, with 3 bases left between them. Germline V gives CDR1 LGHNT, CDR2 FRNRAP. This CDR3 is built from 13 residues. The CDR3 sequence is CASGLSGANVLTF. In DNA form, the CDR3 reads TGTGCTAGTGGACTCTCTGGGGCCAACGTCCTGACTTTC.

The rearrangement joins TRBV7-2 to TRBJ2-1; 8 positions agree with TRBD1. CDR1 SGHTA and CDR2 FQGNSA come from the germline V gene. The junction had 14 bases not matched to a gene; V was cut back by 3 bases and J by 10 bases. The CDR3 is made up of 16 amino acids. CDR3 sequence: CASSFLPGQAPAEQFF. In DNA, the CDR3 is TGTGCCAGCAGCTTCCTGCCGGGACAGGCCCCCGCCGAGCAGTTCTTC. The full variable domain, its missing parts supplied by reference TRBV7-2 and TRBJ2-1, is GAGVSQSPSNKVTEKGKDVELRCDPISGHTALYWYRQSLGQGLEFLIYFQGNSAPDKSGLPSDRFSAERTGGSVSTLTIQRTQQEDSAVYLCASSFLPGQAPAEQFFGPGTRLTVL.

V is TRBV7-9 and J is TRBJ1-1; D remains unclear. The CDR3 consists of 15 residues. Trimming took 0 bases from V and 1 from J, leaving 9 bases between them. The germline gives CDR1 SEHNR, CDR2 FQNEAQ (reference sequence). CDR3 amino acids: CASSLARLPNTEAFF. CDR3 DNA sequence: TGTGCCAGCAGCTTAGCGAGGCTTCCGAACACTGAAGCTTTCTTT.

The gene calls are TRBV2 and TRBJ2-1, with a tentative D call TRBD2 (6 bases). Germline CDR1 SNHLY, CDR2 FYNNEI. V was shortened by 8 bases and J by 8 bases, with 13 bases between the two germline ends. CDR3 length equals 12 residues. The CDR3 region is CASHRGLDEQFF. The CDR3 DNA reads as TGTGCCAGCCATCGGGGGTTGGATGAGCAGTTCTTC.

The rearrangement uses TRBV7-9 and TRBJ2-3, with 8 positions matching TRBD2. Germline CDR1 is SEHNR and CDR2 is FQNEAQ (reference sequence). J was trimmed by 0 bases and V by 6 bases; bases with no gene match: 8. This CDR3 is 16 amino acids long. This CDR3 is CASRSRLASSTDTQYF. The CDR3 DNA reads as TGTGCCAGCAGGTCAAGACTAGCGAGTAGCACAGATACGCAGTATTTT. The full variable domain, its missing parts supplied by reference TRBV7-9 and TRBJ2-3, is DTGVSQNPRHKITKRGQNVTFRCDPISEHNRLYWYRQTLGQGPEFLTYFQNEAQLEKSRLLSDRFSAERPKGSFSTLEIQRTEQGDSAMYLCASRSRLASSTDTQYFGPGTRLTVL.